Listed below are T cell receptor beta chains from one sample, sequenced in a study of patients and donors after allogeneic stem cell transplantation. TCRdb analysed the RT-PCR reads with MiXCR anew, one entry per CDR3 protein. The table shows roughly 880,000 distinct CDR3 sequences, with roughly 18% occurring only once. Sequences were obtained from blood, either unsorted or a sorted T cell fraction (not recorded which). The origin of the receptors is a human donor who was either an allogeneic HSCT recipient or a stem cell or donor lymphocyte infusion donor (not recorded which). It is not recorded whose cells these are; they may come from a transplant donor. Both conserved end residues are part of each CDR3. D genes are given only for firm matches. Expanded clones are given a class, and other clones once, few, many or no size at all.

size	J	D	V	DNA	CDR3
few	TRBJ2-4	TRBD1	TRBV7-2	TGTGCCAGCAGCTTGACAGGGACCGCTAAAAACATTCAGTACTTC	CASSLTGTAKNIQYF
-	TRBJ2-3	TRBD2	TRBV3-1	TGTGCCAGCAGCCAAGGACTAGCAGAAGCTAGCACAGATACGCAGTATTTT	CASSQGLAEASTDTQYF
many	TRBJ1-6	-	TRBV6-1	TGTGCCAGCAGGAGTTCAGGGAGTTCCTATAATTCACCCCTCCACTTT	CASRSSGSSYNSPLHF
few	TRBJ1-2	-	TRBV12-3/TRBV12-4	TGTGCCAGCAGTTCTCGGGACGTCGCAAACTATGGCTACACCTTC	CASSSRDVANYGYTF
-	TRBJ2-1	TRBD2	TRBV7-2	TGTGCCAGCAGCTTAATAGCGGGGATCAACTACAATGAGCAGTTCTTC	CASSLIAGINYNEQFF
-	TRBJ1-5	-	TRBV30	TGTGCCTGGAGTGGGGCCTCGGGGAAGTATCAGCCCCAGCATTTT	CAWSGASGKYQPQHF
many	TRBJ1-3	-	TRBV12-3/TRBV12-4	TGTGCCAGCAGTTTGTCGGGGTCTGGAAACACCATATATTTT	CASSLSGSGNTIYF
few	TRBJ2-1	-	TRBV5-1	TGCGCCAGCAGTAACGGGGTCTACGCCTACAATGAGCAGTTCTTC	CASSNGVYAYNEQFF
-	TRBJ2-1	-	TRBV15	TGTGCCACCAGCAGAGAACCCTCCTACAATGAGCAGTTCTTC	CATSREPSYNEQFF
once	TRBJ1-1	-	TRBV11-2	TGTGCCAGCAGCTTATATGACAGCCTGGAGACTGAAGCTTTCTTT	CASSLYDSLETEAFF
-	TRBJ1-6	-	TRBV5-1	TGCGCCAGCAGGATGCACCAGGAGGGGAATTCACCCCTCCACTTT	CASRMHQEGNSPLHF
-	TRBJ2-7	TRBD2	TRBV20-1	TGCAGTGCCTCTGGACTAGCGGGCTACGAGCAGTACTTC	CSASGLAGYEQYF
-	TRBJ2-5	TRBD2	TRBV5-1	TGCGCCAGCAGCAGAGAACTAGCGGGAGGGCCGCGAGAGACCCAGTACTTC	CASSRELAGGPRETQYF
-	TRBJ2-2	-	TRBV20-1	TGCAGTGCTAGAGATACGAATGGCCGCCTTAACACCGGGGAGCTGTTTTTT	CSARDTNGRLNTGELFF
few	TRBJ1-1	-	TRBV9	TGTGCCAGCAGCGCTCCGCAGGGAGGCACTGAAGCTTTCTTT	CASSAPQGGTEAFF
few	TRBJ2-5	-	TRBV20-1	TGCAGTGCTAGCCTCGGGAGTAAAACGGAGACCCAGTACTTC	CSASLGSKTETQYF
few	TRBJ2-5	-	TRBV7-8	TGTGCCAGCAGCTTGAGGGGTAGCGAACAGACCCAGTACTTC	CASSLRGSEQTQYF
few	TRBJ2-3	TRBD1	TRBV4-3	TGCGCCAGCAGCCAAGATTGGACAGGGGAGATCACAGATACGCAGTATTTT	CASSQDWTGEITDTQYF
-	TRBJ1-6	-	TRBV7-2	TGTGCCAGCAGCTTAGCGCGGTTATCCCATAATTCACCCCTCCACTTT	CASSLARLSHNSPLHF
few	TRBJ2-3	TRBD1	TRBV24-1	TGTGCCACCAGTGAACCAGGGGGCGGCACAGATACGCAGTATTTT	CATSEPGGGTDTQYF
-	TRBJ1-3	-	TRBV20-1	TGCAGTGCCAATGACAGGAGATCTGGAAACACCATATATTTT	CSANDRRSGNTIYF
-	TRBJ2-7	-	TRBV19	TGTGCCAGTAGTATTAGCGATAGCGTCTACGAGCAGTACTTC	CASSISDSVYEQYF
-	TRBJ2-7	-	TRBV27	TGTGCCAGCAGTCCCATAGTGGGGGGCGCTTACTACGAGCAGTACTTC	CASSPIVGGAYYEQYF
-	TRBJ2-7	TRBD2	TRBV6-9	TGTGCCAGCAGCCCCCCTGGGACTAGGTATGGGATTTACTACGAGCAGTACTTC	CASSPPGTRYGIYYEQYF
-	TRBJ2-2	TRBD2	TRBV4-3	TGCGCCAGCAGCGAGGGACTACGTAACACCGGGGAGCTGTTTTTT	CASSEGLRNTGELFF
-	TRBJ1-5	-	TRBV6-1	TGTGCCAGCAGCCAACAGGGTGGAAGTCAGCCCCAGCATTTT	CASSQQGGSQPQHF
-	TRBJ2-6	TRBD1	TRBV7-3	TGTGCCAGCAGCTTAATTGGGGGACAGCTCCCCTCTGGGGCCAACGTCCTGACTTTC	CASSLIGGQLPSGANVLTF
-	TRBJ2-1	-	TRBV30	TGTGCCTGGAGTGTGCAGGGGGGGAACAATGAGCAGTTCTTC	CAWSVQGGNNEQFF
many	TRBJ1-6	-	TRBV25-1	TGTGCCAGCAGTGAATTATGGGGCCATCAGGTTTTCTTT	CASSELWGHQVFF
-	TRBJ2-5	-	TRBV7-7	TGTGCTAGCAGCCACGGGCCTGGGGAGACCCAGTACTTC	CASSHGPGETQYF
-	TRBJ2-3	-	TRBV20-1	TGCAGTGCTGACCACGGCCGGGCACCAGATACGCAGTATTTT	CSADHGRAPDTQYF
-	TRBJ1-6	-	TRBV20-1	TGCAGTGCTAGAGGTGGGGGGGGGACTTCACCCCTCCACTTT	CSARGGGGTSPLHF
few	TRBJ2-2	-	TRBV2	TGTGCCAGCAGAAGCGAGAACACCGGGGAGCTGTTTTTT	CASRSENTGELFF
-	TRBJ2-5	TRBD2	TRBV6-2/TRBV6-3	TGTGCCAGCAGTTACGTCCTTGCGGGAGGATACGACCAAGAGACCCAGTACTTC	CASSYVLAGGYDQETQYF
few	TRBJ1-2	TRBD1	TRBV6-5	TGTGCCAGCAGTTACCGGGACAGTACGGGCTACACCTTC	CASSYRDSTGYTF
few	TRBJ2-1	TRBD2	TRBV5-1	TGCGCCAGCAGCTTGGTAACTAGCGGGAGGTACAATGAGCAGTTCTTC	CASSLVTSGRYNEQFF
-	TRBJ2-7	-	TRBV12-3/TRBV12-4	TGTGCCAGCAGTAAGCGGGGGGACAGGCTCCCCTACGAGCAGTACTTC	CASSKRGDRLPYEQYF
many	TRBJ2-3	TRBD1	TRBV6-6	TGTGCCAGCAGCGGACAGGGGGCAGATACGCAGTATTTT	CASSGQGADTQYF
-	TRBJ1-2	-	TRBV3-1	TGTGCCAGCAGCCCAGCTCCCGGGATTAGAGGTGGCTACACCTTC	CASSPAPGIRGGYTF
-	TRBJ2-3	-	TRBV30	TGTGCCTGGAGTGTGCAAGCGGGTTACACAGATACGCAGTATTTT	CAWSVQAGYTDTQYF
many	TRBJ2-1	TRBD2	TRBV12-3/TRBV12-4	TGTGCCAGCAGCCTAGGGACTAGTATCTACGATGAGCAGTTCTTC	CASSLGTSIYDEQFF
-	TRBJ1-1	TRBD1	TRBV5-1	TGCGCCAGCAGCGTTTCAGGGGGCGGAGGCACTGAAGCTTTCTTT	CASSVSGGGGTEAFF
-	TRBJ2-7	-	TRBV28	TGTGCCAGCAGTTTTAATAGTTTGGAGCAGTACTTC	CASSFNSLEQYF
-	TRBJ1-1	-	TRBV5-1	TGCGCCAGCAGCCCCGTGACGGGGGGCGAGGAAGCTTTCTTT	CASSPVTGGEEAFF
many	TRBJ1-5	-	TRBV4-2	TGTGCCAGCAGCCAAGATCGGGGTAACAATCAGCCCCAGCATTTT	CASSQDRGNNQPQHF
few	TRBJ1-2	-	TRBV20-1	TGCAGTGCCGCCGTTGGACGGAACTATGGCTACACCTTC	CSAAVGRNYGYTF
few	TRBJ2-3	-	TRBV20-1	TGCAGTGCAACCTTTGCGGACACAGATACGCAGTATTTT	CSATFADTDTQYF
-	TRBJ1-5	-	TRBV2	TGTGCCAGCAGTGTGAGCAGGGACCAGCCCCAGCATTTT	CASSVSRDQPQHF
few	TRBJ1-3	-	TRBV29-1	TGCAGCGTGATCTCTCCAGGGGCAAACACCATATATTTT	CSVISPGANTIYF
-	TRBJ2-7	TRBD2	TRBV29-1	TGCAGCACCACGGGACTAGCGCCCTACGAGCAGTACTTC	CSTTGLAPYEQYF
-	TRBJ2-7	-	TRBV15	TGTGCCACCAGCAGAGATAGGGGGGGCATGAACGAGCAGTACTTC	CATSRDRGGMNEQYF
-	TRBJ2-3	TRBD2	TRBV6-1	TGTGCCAGCAGTACCCGGACTAGCGGAGCTACAGATACGCAGTATTTT	CASSTRTSGATDTQYF
-	TRBJ2-3	TRBD1	TRBV5-4	TGTGCCAGCAGCCGAACCCCGGGACAGGGGGCATTAGATACGCAGTATTTT	CASSRTPGQGALDTQYF
many	TRBJ2-7	TRBD1	TRBV29-1	TGCAGCGTTGCCAAGGGACAGTCGAACGAGCAGTACTTC	CSVAKGQSNEQYF
few	TRBJ2-5	-	TRBV7-8	TGTGCCAGCAGCTTACAATGGTCCTGGGCCCCGAAAGAGACCCAGTACTTC	CASSLQWSWAPKETQYF